The 14 T cell receptor beta chains listed next were all sequenced from one sample in a study of CD8 T cells in Susac syndrome. Roughly 0.45 to 1 ug RNA was reverse transcribed with random hexamers. TCRdb reprocessed the immunoSEQ multiplex PCR reads with MiXCR, giving one entry per CDR3 protein. The sample holds approximately 100,000 distinct CDR3 sequences, 85% to 95% seen once. Sequences were obtained from CD8+ T cells from PBMCs. The receptors derive from a human donor in good health.

This clonotype was seen once. The J gene is TRBJ2-3, the V gene TRBV11-2; D might be TRBD2 (6 bases). Germline values: CDR1 SGHAT, CDR2 FQNNGV. The CDR3 runs 17 residues. V lost 5 bases and J 2 bases, leaving 20 bases between the germline ends. The CDR3 nucleotides are TGTGCCAGCAGCCCTCCATCTCGCGGGGTGAACACAGATACGCAGTATTTT. Amino acid sequence: CASSPPSRGVNTDTQYF.

The CDR3 nucleotides are TGTGCCAGCAGCTTAAGCGGGGGATCCCTGGAGACCCAGTACTTC. Its translation is CASSLSGGSLETQYF. J is TRBJ2-5 and V is TRBV7-6; 8 bases line up with TRBD2. CDR3 size: 15 residues. With V trimmed by 2 bases and J by 5 bases, 7 bases remained unmatched. Germline CDR1 and CDR2: SGHVS and FNYEAQ.

J is TRBJ1-2 and V is TRBV20-1; tentatively, D is TRBD1 (6 bases). This CDR3 is built from 16 residues. Trimming stripped 6 bases from V and 1 base from J, with 21 bases between. The V gene's germline CDR1 is DFQATT and CDR2 SNEGSKA (reference sequence). The DNA for the CDR3 is TGCAGTGCACCGACCAGGGGCCAAGATAATAACTATGGCTACACCTTC. It specifies CSAPTRGQDNNYGYTF.

The rearrangement links TRBV7-3 to TRBJ1-2, with D tentatively TRBD1 (6 bases). CDR3 length: 13 residues. Looked up from germline, CDR1 is SGHTA and CDR2 is FQGTGA. V dropped 8 bases and J dropped 8 bases, with 18 bases sitting between them. The chain's CDR3 is CASGGGAEGGYTF. CDR3 DNA sequence: TGTGCCAGCGGGGGGGGCGCCGAGGGCGGCTACACCTTC.

V gene TRBV6-2 or TRBV6-3 combines with J gene TRBJ1-5, with TRBD1 as a possible D gene (6 bases). CDR3 length equals 13 residues. Trimming shortened V by 5 bases and J by 6 bases, and 11 bases separated the two germline ends. CDR1 is MNHEY and CDR2 is SVGEGT in the germline V gene. For the CDR3, the DNA is TGTGCCAGCAGTCCCCACAGGGTTCAGCCCCAGCATTTT. Translating it yields CASSPHRVQPQHF.

V usage is TRBV7-7 and J usage is TRBJ2-3, with D possibly being TRBD2 (5 bases). V was shortened by 4 bases and J by 3 bases, with 14 bases between the two germline ends. Germline CDR1 reads SSHAT; CDR2 reads FNYEAQ (reference sequence). The CDR3 length is 15 residues. The CDR3 here is CASSSGRVWTDTQYF. In DNA, the CDR3 is TGTGCCAGCAGCTCCGGGCGGGTCTGGACAGATACGCAGTATTTT.

This chain links TRBV28 with TRBJ1-5, with D hard to call. With 6 bases removed from V and 7 bases from J, the gap between germline ends came to 13 bases. Germline values: CDR1 MDHEN, CDR2 SYDVKM. The CDR3 runs to 13 residues. CDR3 amino acids: CASRPRGGQPQHF. The CDR3 region has the DNA TGTGCCAGCAGACCCCGGGGTGGACAGCCCCAGCATTTT.

This chain links TRBV7-9 with TRBJ2-7; D gene uncertain. The CDR3 spans 14 residues. V gave up 0 bases and J gave up 2 bases, with 8 bases separating them. The germline CDR1 and CDR2 sequences are SEHNR and FQNEAQ (reference sequence). The CDR3 region is CASSLAPLAYEQYF. The CDR3 region has the DNA TGTGCCAGCAGCTTAGCCCCTTTGGCCTACGAGCAGTACTTC.

The chain has TRBV19 and TRBJ2-7, with 9 nucleotides matching TRBD1. V lost 6 bases and J lost 3; bases outside the gene matches: 9. This CDR3 is 15 amino acids long. Per the germline V gene, CDR1 is LNHDA and CDR2 is SQIVND (reference sequence). CDR3 protein: CASSNQGQGLYEQYF. As DNA, the CDR3 is TGTGCCAGTAGCAATCAGGGACAGGGTCTCTACGAGCAGTACTTC.

Written as DNA, the CDR3 is TGCAGTGCTAGTCGAAACCGAGCCCCAACAGACTACGAGCAGTACTTC. This sequence encodes CSASRNRAPTDYEQYF. The V and J genes are TRBV20-1 and TRBJ2-7; D uncertain. In germline, CDR1 is DFQATT, CDR2 SNEGSKA (reference sequence). V was pared by 3 bases and J by 3 bases, with 21 bases between. The CDR3 has 16 residues.

V gene TRBV7-3 combines with J gene TRBJ2-1, with 10 bases identical to TRBD2. This CDR3 is 16 amino acids long. V lost 1 base, J lost 6 bases, and 6 bases stayed unmatched. CDR1 and CDR2 from the germline V gene are SGHTA and FQGTGA. The CDR3 loop reads CASSLISGREANEQFF. The CDR3 region has the DNA TGTGCCAGCAGCTTAATAAGCGGGAGGGAGGCCAATGAGCAGTTCTTC.

This clonotype was seen just once. The chain carries TRBV6-5 and TRBJ2-7, with 9 bases identical to TRBD1. V dropped 7 bases and J dropped 3; count of bases not matched to a gene: 7. The CDR3 length is 14 residues. In germline, CDR1 is MNHEY, CDR2 SVGAGI. CDR3 sequence reads: CASTNQDRGYEQYF. Written as DNA, the CDR3 is TGTGCCAGCACCAACCAGGACAGGGGCTACGAGCAGTACTTC.

This clonotype is a singleton in its sample. This chain connects TRBV4-2 to TRBJ1-2; D uncertain. Trimming stripped 0 bases from V and 0 bases from J, with 8 bases between. Germline V gene data show CDR1 as LGHNA and CDR2 as YNFKEQ. The CDR3 extends over 15 amino acids. CDR3 residues: CASSQDLTANYGYTF. As DNA, the CDR3 is TGTGCCAGCAGCCAAGATCTTACAGCTAACTATGGCTACACCTTC.

A word on this clonotype: A read error may account for a junction end that differs from germline. The chain recombines TRBV4-3 with TRBJ2-5, with D maybe TRBD2 (5 bases). Germline V gene lookup returns CDR1 LGHNA and CDR2 YSLEER. This CDR3 has 15 residues. CDR3 in amino acids: CASSQDFASRETQYF. The DNA of the CDR3 is TGCGCCAGCAGCCAAGATTTCGCTAGCCGAGAGACCCAATACTTC.